This TCR beta chain originates from a study of blood T cells in healthy people across ages (dated by TCRdb to between 2015 and 2017). Turning to the overall study: In model experiments, roughly one uniquely barcoded TCR beta cDNA molecule per two T cells was captured by template switching. Age-related changes in TCR beta repertoire diversity were measured in the study by deep sequencing normalized with unique cDNA molecular identifiers. Donors were grouped into four age groups: young (average roughly 15 years), middle-aged (39), aged (around 66) and long-lived (approximately 75). To avoid experimental bias, donors of different ages were distributed randomly across sequencing lanes. For two donors (one aged 18 to 29 and one aged 80 or older), the study analyzed two additional independent replicas of 1 million unique cDNA reads from the same blood draw. Paper-wide results and their limitations: Because donor CMV infection status was unknown, age-related changes in expanded clonotypes were potentially confounded. Compared with the aged group, more naive CD4+ T cells, fewer expanded clones and increased TCR diversity were shown by the long-lived group, suggesting age selection. Observed TCR beta diversity per million T cells fell roughly linearly with age, and a significant reduction was already apparent by age approximately 41. Because profiling used bulk unsorted PBMCs, naive and antigen-experienced compartments could not be compared conclusively. A strong correlation was found between observed TCR beta diversity and the percentage of naive T cells measured by flow cytometry. Estimates of total diversity based on one million sequenced T cells were regarded as lower bounds and as underestimates.

In regard to this clonotype: Its binding antigen is unknown. No quality values exist for individual bases; no much larger clone is one base distant.

CDR1 is given as MNHEY and CDR2 as SMNVEV, both from the germline V gene (reference sequence). Inclusive of the bounding cysteine and phenylalanine, the CDR3 is 14 residues long. CDR3 DNA only is kept here, 42 bases in frame from base 1. V lost 5 bases and J lost 3 bases, and the count of bases not matched to a germline gene is 5. Receptor amplification or capture employed 5' RACE. The instrument was an Illumina HiSeq 2500. The second PCR ran for about 7 to 11 cycles and used a J-beta primer mix along with a sample-barcoded 5' primer. A template-switch 5' adaptor carrying 12 random nucleotides introduced a unique molecular identifier onto each TCR beta cDNA molecule. Each sample yielded at least 2.5 million CDR3-containing paired-end reads. The Mint cDNA synthesis kit, primed by a TRBC-specific oligonucleotide, was used to synthesize first-strand cDNA from all RNA. After uracil-DNA glycosylase treatment, a first 18-cycle PCR used universal primers M1SS and BC2_uni_R on all cDNA. In the original analysis: For normalization, 1 million high-quality reads, each with a distinct molecular identifier, were randomly selected from each sample. Reads sharing molecular identifiers were discarded rather than binned into consensus sequences. MiTCR, set to a Q25 quality threshold and the strictest error-elimination algorithm, was used for CDR3 identification, clonotype clustering and error correction. A nonparametric unseen species model using Euler transformation provided a lower-bound estimate of total TCR beta diversity. TCRdb applied fastp at Q25 and MiXCR to the public reads, then kept only in-frame beta chains. Entries are consolidated by CDR3 protein sequence, retaining the most common genes and DNA. In this record, the V and J calls reflect TCRdb's handling and not the investigators' own analysis. This sample has about 680,000 distinct CDR3 sequences in its table, and around 49% of those were observed once. Of the sample, under 35% falls within the top ten clones.

The donors were 40 or so Caucasian individuals from Russia, aged 6 to 90 years, who were systemically healthy. Each donor gave 8.5 to 10 milliliters of peripheral blood, collected into EDTA-treated Vacutainer tubes. Ficoll-Paque density-gradient centrifugation was used to isolate PBMCs, with at least 6 million per sample. Trizol reagent was used to extract total RNA from PBMCs, with at least 5.5 micrograms per sample. Naive CD45RAhigh/CD27high T cell percentages were measured by flow cytometry on a PBMC aliquot from every donor. Specimen: blood. The chain couples TRBV27 to TRBJ1-1; TRBD1 agrees with 8 junctional bases. The TCR was taken from a woman aged 55 to 70 in good health. In nucleotides, the sequence is TGTGCCAGCAGTGTGTACAGGGGGTACACTGAAGCTTTCTTT. Its protein is CASSVYRGYTEAFF.